A selection of T cell receptor beta chains follows, all from one sample in a study of T cells of healthy individuals. TCRdb redid the calling of the 5' RACE reads with MiXCR, one entry per CDR3 protein. The sample lists around 63,000 distinct CDR3 sequences; roughly 15% were seen once. Receptor source: a human donor in good health. The CDR3 runs from the conserved cysteine through the conserved F or W. Fields, in order: V gene, J gene, D gene, clone size, CDR3 protein, CDR3 DNA. The D gene is left open where the match is weak. Not all rows give a size; the values are once, few, many and, for expanded clones, a class.

V: TRBV3-1
J: TRBJ2-6
D: NA
size: few
CDR3: CASSFTGANVLTF
DNA: TGTGCCAGCAGCTTTACAGGGGCCAACGTCCTGACTTTC

V: TRBV28
J: TRBJ1-5
D: NA
size: many
CDR3: CASSLLRGNQPQHF
DNA: TGTGCCAGCAGTTTACTCAGGGGCAATCAGCCCCAGCATTTT

V: TRBV18
J: TRBJ2-3
D: TRBD1
size: many
CDR3: CASSPSIRTGEADTQYF
DNA: TGTGCCAGCTCCCCAAGCATTCGGACAGGGGAGGCAGATACGCAGTATTTT

V: TRBV19
J: TRBJ1-2
D: NA
size: NA
CDR3: CASSIRANYGYTF
DNA: TGTGCCAGTAGTATAAGGGCCAACTATGGCTACACCTTC

V: TRBV7-2
J: TRBJ1-4
D: TRBD1
size: many
CDR3: CASSPNIGTGVEKLFF
DNA: TGTGCCAGCAGCCCAAATATAGGGACAGGAGTCGAAAAACTGTTTTTT

V: TRBV7-9
J: TRBJ1-1
D: NA
size: many
CDR3: CASRKQGPLMNTEAFF
DNA: TGTGCCAGCAGAAAACAGGGTCCTCTAATGAACACTGAAGCTTTCTTT

V: TRBV5-6
J: TRBJ1-5
D: NA
size: many
CDR3: CASSLNRIDQPQHF
DNA: TGTGCCAGCAGCTTGAACAGGATAGATCAGCCCCAGCATTTT

V: TRBV30
J: TRBJ1-1
D: TRBD1
size: medium-sized
CDR3: CAWRQGAGTEAFF
DNA: TGTGCCTGGAGACAGGGGGCCGGCACTGAAGCTTTCTTT

V: TRBV7-2
J: TRBJ2-1
D: TRBD2
size: NA
CDR3: CALTRGREGYYNEQFF
DNA: TGTGCCCTCACTCGGGGGCGGGAGGGCTACTACAATGAGCAGTTCTTC

V: TRBV20-1
J: TRBJ2-2
D: NA
size: NA
CDR3: CSARGRVANTGELFF
DNA: TGCAGTGCTAGAGGCAGGGTCGCGAACACCGGGGAGCTGTTTTTT

V: TRBV7-6
J: TRBJ2-2
D: NA
size: NA
CDR3: CASSSPGPLVTGELFF
DNA: TGTGCCAGCAGCTCCCCGGGACCTCTGGTGACCGGGGAGCTGTTTTTT

V: TRBV7-8
J: TRBJ1-2
D: NA
size: many
CDR3: CASSLASSGYGYTF
DNA: TGTGCCAGCAGCTTAGCTTCCTCGGGCTATGGCTACACCTTC

V: TRBV5-6
J: TRBJ1-2
D: NA
size: many
CDR3: CASSLGSGYTF
DNA: TGTGCCAGCAGCTTGGGCAGTGGCTACACCTTC

V: TRBV9
J: TRBJ2-3
D: NA
size: many
CDR3: CASSVDPGGMDTQYF
DNA: TGTGCCAGCAGCGTAGATCCAGGGGGGATGGATACGCAGTATTTT

V: TRBV4-1
J: TRBJ1-3
D: NA
size: many
CDR3: CASSQVFSTRSGNTIYF
DNA: TGCGCCAGCAGCCAAGTCTTTTCTACCCGCTCTGGAAACACCATATATTTT

V: TRBV12-3/TRBV12-4
J: TRBJ1-2
D: NA
size: many
CDR3: CASSQTGDYGYTF
DNA: TGTGCCAGCAGTCAAACAGGAGACTATGGCTACACCTTC

V: TRBV11-1
J: TRBJ1-2
D: NA
size: many
CDR3: CASRKGQINGYTF
DNA: TGTGCCAGCAGGAAAGGACAGATTAATGGCTACACCTTC

V: TRBV6-5
J: TRBJ2-5
D: NA
size: NA
CDR3: CATRRLTERETQYF
DNA: TGTGCCACCCGTCGGCTGACGGAGCGGGAGACCCAGTACTTC

V: TRBV5-1
J: TRBJ2-7
D: NA
size: once
CDR3: CASSSTGSLSYEQYF
DNA: TGCGCCAGCAGCTCAACAGGGAGCCTCTCCTACGAGCAGTACTTC

V: TRBV9
J: TRBJ1-1
D: NA
size: many
CDR3: CASSVMHLRAEAFF
DNA: TGTGCCAGCAGCGTAATGCACCTCAGGGCTGAAGCTTTCTTT

V: TRBV6-2/TRBV6-3
J: TRBJ2-4
D: TRBD2
size: NA
CDR3: CASSSGLARLAKNIQYF
DNA: TGTGCCAGCAGTTCCGGACTAGCCCGACTAGCCAAAAACATTCAGTACTTC

V: TRBV4-1
J: TRBJ2-3
D: NA
size: NA
CDR3: CASSQEPGTDTQYF
DNA: TGCGCCAGCAGCCAAGAGCCGGGCACAGATACGCAGTATTTT

V: TRBV14
J: TRBJ2-7
D: TRBD1
size: many
CDR3: CASSQARTGKQYF
DNA: TGTGCCAGCAGCCAAGCCCGGACAGGGAAGCAGTACTTC

V: TRBV30
J: TRBJ2-3
D: NA
size: many
CDR3: CACLPQLTTQYF
DNA: TGTGCCTGTCTCCCCCAGCTTACAACGCAGTATTTT

V: TRBV9
J: TRBJ2-1
D: TRBD2
size: NA
CDR3: CASSLPGSGSSYNEQFF
DNA: TGTGCCAGCAGTCTCCCCGGGAGCGGGAGCTCCTACAATGAGCAGTTCTTC

V: TRBV4-1
J: TRBJ1-3
D: NA
size: many
CDR3: CASSQDMMISGNTIYF
DNA: TGCGCCAGCAGCCAAGATATGATGATCTCTGGAAACACCATATATTTT

V: TRBV4-1
J: TRBJ2-1
D: TRBD2
size: few
CDR3: CASSQAGGGAAEQFF
DNA: TGCGCCAGCAGCCAAGCGGGCGGGGGGGCTGCTGAGCAGTTCTTC

V: TRBV4-3
J: TRBJ1-1
D: NA
size: NA
CDR3: CASSQDWDNKLEAFF
DNA: TGCGCCAGCAGCCAAGATTGGGACAACAAACTTGAAGCTTTCTTT

V: TRBV20-1
J: TRBJ2-1
D: NA
size: many
CDR3: CSASGSSYNEQFF
DNA: TGCAGTGCTAGCGGTAGCTCCTACAATGAGCAGTTCTTC

V: TRBV11-2
J: TRBJ1-5
D: NA
size: few
CDR3: CASSCVTGGCPQHF
DNA: TGTGCCAGCAGTTGCGTAACCGGGGGTTGCCCCCAGCATTTT

V: TRBV5-1
J: TRBJ1-1
D: TRBD1
size: NA
CDR3: CASSSVTGATEAFF
DNA: TGCGCCAGCAGCTCGGTAACAGGGGCCACTGAAGCTTTCTTT

V: TRBV11-1
J: TRBJ1-1
D: NA
size: few
CDR3: CASSLEQTNTEAFF
DNA: TGTGCCAGCAGCTTAGAACAGACGAACACTGAAGCTTTCTTT

V: TRBV7-7
J: TRBJ2-5
D: TRBD1
size: NA
CDR3: CASSLQTGAGETQYF
DNA: TGTGCCAGCAGCTTACAGACAGGGGCCGGTGAGACCCAGTACTTC

V: TRBV20-1
J: TRBJ2-3
D: TRBD2
size: NA
CDR3: CSAQEASGGADTQYF
DNA: TGCAGTGCCCAGGAGGCTAGCGGGGGAGCAGATACGCAGTATTTT

V: TRBV20-1
J: TRBJ2-3
D: NA
size: many
CDR3: CSASVVTDTQYF
DNA: TGCAGTGCTAGTGTAGTCACAGATACGCAGTATTTT

V: TRBV10-3
J: TRBJ2-5
D: TRBD1
size: many
CDR3: CAISGTGHEETQYF
DNA: TGTGCCATCAGCGGGACAGGGCATGAAGAGACCCAGTACTTC

V: TRBV18
J: TRBJ2-1
D: TRBD2
size: many
CDR3: CASSPRLAASSYNEQFF
DNA: TGTGCCAGCTCACCCAGACTAGCTGCTAGCTCCTACAATGAGCAGTTCTTC

V: TRBV19
J: TRBJ1-4
D: NA
size: many
CDR3: CASSIRGTSTNEKLFF
DNA: TGTGCCAGTAGTATAAGGGGGACAAGTACGAATGAAAAACTGTTTTTT

V: TRBV10-3
J: TRBJ1-4
D: NA
size: many
CDR3: CAISESEEKLFF
DNA: TGTGCCATCAGTGAGTCGGAGGAAAAACTGTTTTTT

V: TRBV20-1
J: TRBJ2-7
D: NA
size: many
CDR3: CSATGTDDYEQYF
DNA: TGCAGTGCCACCGGGACGGACGACTACGAGCAGTACTTC

V: TRBV9
J: TRBJ2-2
D: TRBD2
size: NA
CDR3: CASSAFPSGRSGELFF
DNA: TGTGCCAGCAGCGCTTTTCCTAGCGGGAGGTCCGGGGAGCTGTTTTTT

V: TRBV20-1
J: TRBJ2-1
D: NA
size: NA
CDR3: CSARESTGYNEQFF
DNA: TGCAGTGCTAGAGAATCCACCGGATACAATGAGCAGTTCTTC

V: TRBV6-5
J: TRBJ1-1
D: NA
size: NA
CDR3: CASSYSLPGFGTEAFF
DNA: TGTGCCAGCAGTTACTCCTTACCAGGGTTTGGCACTGAAGCTTTCTTT

V: TRBV27
J: TRBJ2-3
D: NA
size: few
CDR3: CASSLVFPDTQYF
DNA: TGTGCCAGCAGTTTAGTGTTCCCAGATACGCAGTATTTT

V: TRBV20-1
J: TRBJ1-3
D: NA
size: NA
CDR3: CSARGTRGQSSGNTIYF
DNA: TGCAGTGCTAGAGGTACTCGGGGTCAGAGCTCTGGAAACACCATATATTTT

V: TRBV28
J: TRBJ1-5
D: TRBD1
size: NA
CDR3: CASSEGGNQPQNF
DNA: TGTGCCAGCAGCGAAGGGGGCAATCAGCCCCAGAATTTT

V: TRBV7-2
J: TRBJ2-5
D: TRBD1
size: many
CDR3: CASSYPRAGTGYQETQYF
DNA: TGTGCCAGCAGCTACCCAAGGGCCGGGACAGGGTATCAAGAGACCCAGTACTTC

V: TRBV28
J: TRBJ2-1
D: TRBD2
size: NA
CDR3: CASSWETSGRASWYEQFF
DNA: TGTGCCAGCAGTTGGGAAACTAGCGGGAGGGCCTCGTGGTATGAGCAGTTCTTC

V: TRBV9
J: TRBJ1-3
D: NA
size: few
CDR3: CASRKPVCRNTIYF
DNA: TGTGCCAGCAGGAAGCCCGTCTGTCGAAACACCATATATTTT

V: TRBV20-1
J: TRBJ1-2
D: TRBD1
size: many
CDR3: CSAAEPRGRTNGYTF
DNA: TGCAGTGCGGCCGAACCAAGGGGGCGGACGAATGGCTACACCTTC

V: TRBV3-1
J: TRBJ2-1
D: TRBD2
size: many
CDR3: CASSQDGSGSFWGNEQFF
DNA: TGTGCCAGCAGCCAAGACGGTAGCGGGAGTTTTTGGGGAAATGAGCAGTTCTTC

V: TRBV7-9
J: TRBJ2-5
D: NA
size: many
CDR3: CASSFYQPQETQYF
DNA: TGTGCCAGCAGCTTCTACCAACCCCAAGAGACCCAGTACTTC

V: TRBV19
J: TRBJ2-3
D: TRBD2
size: few
CDR3: CASRLSGGNTDTQYF
DNA: TGTGCCAGTCGCCTTAGCGGGGGCAACACAGATACGCAGTATTTT

V: TRBV27
J: TRBJ1-1
D: NA
size: NA
CDR3: CASTSWGNTEAFF
DNA: TGTGCGAGTACCTCTTGGGGAAACACTGAAGCTTTCTTT

V: TRBV29-1
J: TRBJ2-1
D: NA
size: few
CDR3: CSVDSAGNSYNEQFF
DNA: TGCAGCGTTGATTCTGCGGGAAACTCCTACAATGAGCAGTTCTTC

V: TRBV7-9
J: TRBJ2-3
D: NA
size: many
CDR3: CASGGNTQYF
DNA: TGTGCCAGCGGTGGAAATACGCAGTATTTT

V: TRBV3-1
J: TRBJ2-7
D: NA
size: many
CDR3: CASRRDSSSYEQYF
DNA: TGTGCCAGCAGGAGGGACTCCTCTTCCTACGAGCAGTACTTC

V: TRBV12-3/TRBV12-4
J: TRBJ2-1
D: NA
size: NA
CDR3: CASSPWGDYNEQFF
DNA: TGTGCCAGCAGCCCATGGGGAGATTACAATGAGCAGTTCTTC

V: TRBV2
J: TRBJ2-4
D: NA
size: many
CDR3: CATSETGGKNIQYF
DNA: TGTGCCACCTCCGAGACCGGAGGGAAAAACATTCAGTACTTC